The entry that follows covers one TCR beta chain sequence. There are a few counts of this clone. Which antigen it targets is not known. Per-base quality was not reported, and no clone a single base away is much larger than it. From the germline V gene (reference sequence), CDR1 is GTSNPN and CDR2 is SVGIG. The CDR3 holds 15 amino acids from the cysteine to the phenylalanine. Here the CDR3 DNA is all that survives: 45 bases in frame from base 1. V lost 0 bases and J lost 2 bases; the stretch between them is 10 bases long. The treatment or condition label, as the study defines it: some 20 received Ad26.COV2.S at low or high dose, single or two shots; 5 received placebo; per-sample allocation not given. For vaccine and placebo recipients, the sequenced repertoires came from samples collected on day 63 after the first injection. Between 29 July and 7 August 2020, Cohort 1b enrolled fewer than 30 adults aged 18-55 years at one site in Boston, USA. As a vaccine, Ad26.COV2.S was a replication-incompetent adenovirus type 26 vector that expressed a prefusion-stabilized SARS-CoV-2 spike protein derived from the original Wuhan strain.

TCRbeta CDR3 regions were sequenced with the immunoSEQ Assay. After extraction, genomic DNA underwent amplification by bias-controlled multiplex PCR, followed by high-throughput sequencing. As for the original processing: To quantify the absolute abundance of every unique TCRbeta CDR3 region, sequences were collapsed and filtered. Usable DNA was measured by amplifying reference genes present in all nucleated cells, and TCRbeta template counts were normalized to that usable DNA to estimate T cell fraction. Repertoire TCRs were annotated as SARS-CoV-2-specific when V gene, CDR3 amino acid sequence and J gene were exactly matched to a known reactive TCR set. The reference SARS-CoV-2 TCR set came from MIRA and was filtered for enrichment in COVID-19-positive ImmuneCODE repertoires, removing public or cross-reactive TCRs. Using the MIRA antigens, annotated TCRs were further analysed by specific ORF or by position within an ORF. Breadth was defined as the number of annotated unique rearrangements divided by the total number of unique productive rearrangements, and depth was defined as the summed frequency of the annotated unique rearrangements. Group comparisons of TCR breadth used two-sided Wilcoxon rank-sum tests. Sourced from immuneACCESS, this table was stored by TCRdb with only in-frame sequences that have V and J called. A share of the clones is absent; for the studies checked, an unresolved V gene accounts for under half, and the remainder has no known explanation. V, J and clone size reflect that table, while D and trimming were determined from the DNA. Counted in this sample were about 350,000 clones; 70% to 90% of them appeared once. Of the sample, roughly 3.3% is held by the ten largest clones.

This record belongs to a study of Ad26.COV2.S vaccination and SARS-CoV-2 variants (dated by TCRdb to 2020 to 2022). Looking at the study overall: Vaccine-arm donors came from COV1001, a multicentre, randomized, double-blind, placebo-controlled phase I-IIa trial of Ad26.COV2.S in healthy adults. Dosing of Ad26.COV2.S was intramuscular, at either 5x10^10 or 1x10^11 viral particles, delivered as one shot or as two shots spaced 56 days apart. Sequencing of the TCRbeta repertoire served to evaluate the specificity and breadth of SARS-CoV-2-reactive T cell receptors following Ad26.COV2.S vaccination. A total of 32 samples were included in the TCR-sequenced set, comprising 19 Ad26.COV2.S vaccine recipients, 5 placebo recipients and 8 SARS-CoV-2 convalescent individuals. Participants in the trial were split at random into five groups of five each, receiving low-dose or high-dose Ad26.COV2.S once or twice, or else placebo on both occasions. Blinding of investigators to trial group allocation was maintained during experiments and outcome assessment.

The full study reports these points: Ad26.COV2.S recipients had higher spike-specific TCR breadth than placebo recipients (P = 0.0014). The study lacked the statistical power to compare responses across vaccine doses or regimens. Substantial breadth of spike-specific CD8+ and CD4+ T cell responses was reported after vaccination. Comparable non-spike TCR breadth was observed between vaccine and placebo recipients, consistent with only spike being contained in the vaccine. The authors noted that the TCR breadth and depth analyses may have underestimated total T cell responses.

This material consisted of peripheral blood, taken in a trial of Ad26.COV2.S vaccine versus placebo. The sequence derives from a person aged 18-60 years who received the Ad26.COV2.S COVID-19 vaccine or a placebo. The rearranged segments are TRBV30 and TRBJ1-4; the D gene is possibly TRBD1, with 6 bases matching. At the DNA level, the sequence is TGTGCCTGGAGTGTGGGGGCGCGGACTAATGAAAAACTGTTTTTT. Translated, this is CAWSVGARTNEKLFF.